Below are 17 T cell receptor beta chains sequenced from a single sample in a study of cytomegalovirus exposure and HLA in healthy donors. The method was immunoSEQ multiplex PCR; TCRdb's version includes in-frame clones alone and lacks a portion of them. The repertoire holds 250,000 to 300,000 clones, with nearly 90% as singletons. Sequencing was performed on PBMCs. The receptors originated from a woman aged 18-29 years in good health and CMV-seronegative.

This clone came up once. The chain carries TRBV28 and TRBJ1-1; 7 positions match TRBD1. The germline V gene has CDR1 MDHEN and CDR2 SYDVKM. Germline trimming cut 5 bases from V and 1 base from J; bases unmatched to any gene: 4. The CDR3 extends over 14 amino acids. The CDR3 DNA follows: TGTGCCAGCAGTCCCGGGACAGCGAACACTGAAGCTTTCTTT. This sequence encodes CASSPGTANTEAFF.

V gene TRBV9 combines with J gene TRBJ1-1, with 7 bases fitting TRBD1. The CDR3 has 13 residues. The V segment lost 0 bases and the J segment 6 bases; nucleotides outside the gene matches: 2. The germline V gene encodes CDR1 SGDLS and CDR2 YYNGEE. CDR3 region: CASSVEGTAEAFF. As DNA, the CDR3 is TGTGCCAGCAGCGTAGAGGGGACAGCTGAAGCTTTCTTT.

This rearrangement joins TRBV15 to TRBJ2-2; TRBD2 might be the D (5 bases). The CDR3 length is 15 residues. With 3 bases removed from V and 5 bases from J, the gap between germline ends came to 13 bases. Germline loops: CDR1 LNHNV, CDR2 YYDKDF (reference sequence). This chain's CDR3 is CATSSRGRGTGELFF. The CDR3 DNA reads TGTGCCACCAGCAGCCGGGGTCGGGGAACCGGGGAGCTGTTTTTT.

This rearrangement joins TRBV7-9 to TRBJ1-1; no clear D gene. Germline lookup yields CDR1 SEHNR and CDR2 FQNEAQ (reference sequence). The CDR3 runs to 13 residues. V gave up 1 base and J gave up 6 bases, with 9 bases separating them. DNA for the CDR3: TGTGCCAGCAGCTTAGAATCTCTAGCTGAAGCTTTCTTT. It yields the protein CASSLESLAEAFF.

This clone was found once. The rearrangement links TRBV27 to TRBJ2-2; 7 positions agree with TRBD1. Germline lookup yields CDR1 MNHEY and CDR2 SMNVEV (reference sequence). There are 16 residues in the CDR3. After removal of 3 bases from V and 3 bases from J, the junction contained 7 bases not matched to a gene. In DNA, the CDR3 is TGTGCCAGCAGTTTTACGAGGGACAGAGACACCGGGGAGCTGTTTTTT. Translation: CASSFTRDRDTGELFF.

As DNA, the CDR3 is TGCGCCAGCAGTGAGGACTATAAGGGCACAGATACGCAGTATTTT. Translated: CASSEDYKGTDTQYF. The chain has TRBV10-1 and TRBJ2-3; possibly TRBD2 for D (5 bases). V dropped 2 bases and J dropped 1 base, with 10 bases sitting between them. Germline V gene sequence: CDR1 WNHNN, CDR2 SYGVQD (reference sequence). There are 15 residues in the CDR3.

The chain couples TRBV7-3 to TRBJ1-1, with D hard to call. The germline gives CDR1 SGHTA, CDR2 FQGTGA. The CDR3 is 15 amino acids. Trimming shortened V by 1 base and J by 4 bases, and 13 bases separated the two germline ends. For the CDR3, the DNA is TGTGCCAGCAGCTTAAGTCCGGGTCTGAGCACTGAAGCTTTCTTT. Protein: CASSLSPGLSTEAFF.

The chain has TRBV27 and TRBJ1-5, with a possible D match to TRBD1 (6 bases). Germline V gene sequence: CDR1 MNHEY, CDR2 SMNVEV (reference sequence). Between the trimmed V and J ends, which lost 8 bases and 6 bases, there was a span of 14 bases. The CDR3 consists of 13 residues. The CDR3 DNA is TGTGCCAGCCGGGGGGCTCCCCCTCAGCCCCAGCATTTT. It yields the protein CASRGAPPQPQHF.

The chain's CDR3 is CASSSGQGFQGYTF. CDR3 in DNA: TGTGCCAGCAGTTCCGGACAGGGGTTCCAAGGCTACACCTTC. V usage is TRBV28 and J usage is TRBJ1-2; 9 bases are a match to TRBD1. After removal of 4 bases from V and 8 bases from J, the junction contained 8 bases not matched to a gene. Germline assignment: CDR1 MDHEN and CDR2 SYDVKM. CDR3 length: 14 amino acids.

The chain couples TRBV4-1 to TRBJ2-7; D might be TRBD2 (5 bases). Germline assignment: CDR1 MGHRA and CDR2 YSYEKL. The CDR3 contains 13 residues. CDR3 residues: CASSQEEAYEQYV. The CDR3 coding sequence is TGCGCCAGCAGTCAAGAGGAGGCCTACGAGCAGTACGTC.

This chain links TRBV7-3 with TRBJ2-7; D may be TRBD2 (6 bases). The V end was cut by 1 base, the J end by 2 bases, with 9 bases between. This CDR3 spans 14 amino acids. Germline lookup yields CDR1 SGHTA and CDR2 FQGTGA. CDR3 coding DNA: TGTGCCAGCAGCTTAAATAGCGGTCCCTACGAGCAGTACTTC. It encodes CASSLNSGPYEQYF.

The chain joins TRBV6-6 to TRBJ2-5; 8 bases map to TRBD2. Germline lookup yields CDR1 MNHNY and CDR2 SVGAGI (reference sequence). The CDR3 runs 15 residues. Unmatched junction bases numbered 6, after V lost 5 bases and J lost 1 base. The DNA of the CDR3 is TGTGCCAGCAGTCGAGCGGGGGAACCCCAAGAGACCCAGTACTTC. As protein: CASSRAGEPQETQYF.

The CDR3 region is CASSGRDTQTPYNEQFF. CDR3 DNA: TGTGCCAGCAGTGGCCGGGACACACAAACCCCTTACAATGAGCAGTTCTTC. The chain is built from TRBV6-1 and TRBJ2-1, with a weak D call TRBD1 (6 bases). There are 17 residues in the CDR3. Germline CDR1 reads MNHNS; CDR2 reads SASEGT. V was clipped by 4 bases and J by 4 bases, with 20 bases between them.

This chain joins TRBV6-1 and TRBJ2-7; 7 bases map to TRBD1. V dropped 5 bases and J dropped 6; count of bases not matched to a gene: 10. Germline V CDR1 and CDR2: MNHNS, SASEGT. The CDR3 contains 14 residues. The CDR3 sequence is CASSRQGTVGEQYF. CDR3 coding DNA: TGTGCCAGCAGTAGACAGGGTACGGTTGGCGAGCAGTACTTC.

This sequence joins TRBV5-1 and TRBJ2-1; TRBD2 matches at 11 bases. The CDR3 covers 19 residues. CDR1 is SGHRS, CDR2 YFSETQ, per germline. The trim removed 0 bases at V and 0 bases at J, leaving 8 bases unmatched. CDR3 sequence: CASSLGATSGGRSYNEQFF. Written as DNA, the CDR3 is TGCGCCAGCAGCTTGGGGGCCACTAGCGGGGGTCGCTCCTACAATGAGCAGTTCTTC.

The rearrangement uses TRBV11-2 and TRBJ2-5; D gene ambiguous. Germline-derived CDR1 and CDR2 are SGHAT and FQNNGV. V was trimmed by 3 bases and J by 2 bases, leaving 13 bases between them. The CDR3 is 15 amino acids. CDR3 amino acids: CASSFGYSLQETQYF. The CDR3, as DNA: TGTGCCAGCAGCTTTGGATACAGTCTACAAGAGACCCAGTACTTC.

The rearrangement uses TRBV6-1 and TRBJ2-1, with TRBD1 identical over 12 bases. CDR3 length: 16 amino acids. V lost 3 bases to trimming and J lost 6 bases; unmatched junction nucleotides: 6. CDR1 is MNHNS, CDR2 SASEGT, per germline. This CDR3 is CASSEPGTGGRNEQFF. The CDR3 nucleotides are TGTGCCAGCAGTGAGCCCGGGACAGGGGGCCGCAATGAGCAGTTCTTC.